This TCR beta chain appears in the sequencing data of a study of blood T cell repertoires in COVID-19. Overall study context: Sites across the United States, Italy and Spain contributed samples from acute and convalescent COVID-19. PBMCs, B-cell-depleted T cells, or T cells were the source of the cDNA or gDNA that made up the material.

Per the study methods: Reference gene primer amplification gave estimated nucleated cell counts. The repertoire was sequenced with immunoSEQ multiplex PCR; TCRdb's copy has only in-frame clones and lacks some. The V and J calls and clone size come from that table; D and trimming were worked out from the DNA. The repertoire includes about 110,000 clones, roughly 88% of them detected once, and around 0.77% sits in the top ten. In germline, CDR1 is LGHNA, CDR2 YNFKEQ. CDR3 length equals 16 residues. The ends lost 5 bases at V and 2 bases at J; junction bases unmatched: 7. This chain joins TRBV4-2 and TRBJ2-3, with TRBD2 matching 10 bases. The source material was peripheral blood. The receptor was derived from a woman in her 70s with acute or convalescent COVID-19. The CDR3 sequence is CASSNSAGGVTDTQYF. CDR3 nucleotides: TGTGCCAGCAGCAACTCAGCGGGGGGGGTCACAGATACGCAGTATTTT.